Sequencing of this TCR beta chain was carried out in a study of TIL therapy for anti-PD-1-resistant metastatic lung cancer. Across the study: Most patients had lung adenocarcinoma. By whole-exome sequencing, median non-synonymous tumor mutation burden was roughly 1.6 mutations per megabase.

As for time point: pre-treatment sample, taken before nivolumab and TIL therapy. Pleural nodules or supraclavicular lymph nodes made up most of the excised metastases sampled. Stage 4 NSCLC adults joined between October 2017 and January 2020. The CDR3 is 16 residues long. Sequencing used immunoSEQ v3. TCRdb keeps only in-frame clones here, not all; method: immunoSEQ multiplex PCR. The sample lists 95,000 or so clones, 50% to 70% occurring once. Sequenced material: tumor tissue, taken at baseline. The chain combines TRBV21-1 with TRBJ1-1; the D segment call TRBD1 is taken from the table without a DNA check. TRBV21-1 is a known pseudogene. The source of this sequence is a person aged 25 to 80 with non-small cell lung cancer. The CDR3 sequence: CASSKAVDSENTEAFF. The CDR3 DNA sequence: TGTGCCAGCAGCAAAGCGGTGGACAGTGAAAACACTGAAGCTTTCTTT.